Below are 6 T cell receptor beta chains sequenced from a single sample in a study of PD-1 blockade in classical Hodgkin lymphoma. Data came from immunoSEQ multiplex PCR; TCRdb stores just in-frame clones and leaves some out. This table has more than 90,000 clones, more than 70% appearing once. The time point denotes: cycle 4 day 1 (C4D1), after five to seven weeks of nivolumab. Each of the patients experienced relapse following autologous stem cell transplantation, and their brentuximab vedotin exposure differed. Sequencing was performed on peripheral blood mononuclear cells (PBMCs), taken before the fourth cycle of nivolumab. These receptors were taken from a human donor with classical Hodgkin lymphoma.

This clone turned up a few times. This chain uses TRBV7-9 with TRBJ1-2, with D perhaps matching TRBD1 (6 bases). Germline V gene lookup returns CDR1 SEHNR and CDR2 FQNEAQ (reference sequence). The CDR3 loop spans 15 amino acids. V lost 1 base to trimming and J lost 3 bases, with 12 bases between them. CDR3 DNA sequence: TGTGCCAGCAGCTTAGGCAGGGGAGCGGACTATGGCTACACCTTC. This codes for CASSLGRGADYGYTF. The whole variable domain, filled in from reference TRBV7-9 and TRBJ1-2, reads DTGVSQNPRHKITKRGQNVTFRCDPISEHNRLYWYRQTLGQGPEFLTYFQNEAQLEKSRLLSDRFSAERPKGSFSTLEIQRTEQGDSAMYLCASSLGRGADYGYTFGSGTRLTVV.

This clone was counted once. The chain combines TRBV11-1 with TRBJ1-2; no reliable D call. Germline V gene sequence: CDR1 SGHAT, CDR2 FQDESV (reference sequence). The CDR3 runs to 14 residues. Trimming removed 4 bases at V and 5 bases at J, with 14 bases between. The CDR3 is CASSSFPDTYGYTF. CDR3 coding DNA: TGTGCCAGCAGCTCCTTTCCTGACACGTATGGCTACACCTTC.

This clone was counted once. The V and J genes are TRBV7-2 and TRBJ2-5; D is tentatively TRBD1 or TRBD2 (6 bases each). Germline V gene data show CDR1 as SGHTA and CDR2 as FQGNSA. Trimming cost V 3 bases and J 5 bases, with 19 bases left between them. This CDR3 region has 16 residues. CDR3: CASSFSPWQGRETQYF. CDR3 DNA: TGTGCCAGCAGCTTTTCACCTTGGCAGGGGAGGGAGACCCAGTACTTC.

This chain joins TRBV18 and TRBJ2-3, with unresolved D. Trimming shortened V by 3 bases and J by 5 bases, and 9 bases separated the two germline ends. This CDR3 has 13 residues. Per germline, CDR1 KGHSH and CDR2 LQKENI. As DNA, the CDR3 is TGTGCCAGCTCACCCTTAGGGCGAGATACGCAGTATTTT. Encoded protein: CASSPLGRDTQYF.

There are many counts of this clone. The rearrangement joins TRBV10-3 to TRBJ2-7; 10 bases agree with TRBD1. V was clipped by 4 bases and J by 3 bases; unmatched bases: 6. Germline V gives CDR1 ENHRY, CDR2 SYGVKD. This CDR3 region has 15 residues. In DNA form, the CDR3 reads TGTGCCATCAGTGTTTGGGACAGGGGCCACTACGAGCAGTACTTC. This gives the protein CAISVWDRGHYEQYF.

This rearrangement joins TRBV10-3 to TRBJ1-2, with a weak D call TRBD1 (5 bases). Germline CDR1 reads ENHRY; CDR2 reads SYGVKD. The CDR3 loop spans 14 amino acids. Trimming took off 4 bases at V and 2 bases at J, with 11 bases between the two ends. The CDR3 is CAISGGTRNYGYTF. The CDR3, as DNA: TGTGCCATCAGTGGCGGGACTAGGAACTATGGCTACACCTTC.